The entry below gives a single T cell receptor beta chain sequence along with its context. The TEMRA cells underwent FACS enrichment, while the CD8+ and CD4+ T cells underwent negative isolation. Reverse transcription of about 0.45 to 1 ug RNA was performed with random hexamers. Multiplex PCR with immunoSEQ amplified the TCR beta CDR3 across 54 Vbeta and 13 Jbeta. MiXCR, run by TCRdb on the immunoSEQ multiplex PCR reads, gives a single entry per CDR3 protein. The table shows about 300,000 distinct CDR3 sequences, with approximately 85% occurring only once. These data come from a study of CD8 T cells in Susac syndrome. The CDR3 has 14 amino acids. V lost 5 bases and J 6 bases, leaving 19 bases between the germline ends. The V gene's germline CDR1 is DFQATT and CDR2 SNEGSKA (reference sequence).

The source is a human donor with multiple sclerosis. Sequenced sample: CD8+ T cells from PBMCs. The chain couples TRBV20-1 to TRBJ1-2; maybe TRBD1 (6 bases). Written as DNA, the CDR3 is TGCAGTGCTTTTCCGGGACAATCGGGCCATGGCTACACCTTC. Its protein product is CSAFPGQSGHGYTF.